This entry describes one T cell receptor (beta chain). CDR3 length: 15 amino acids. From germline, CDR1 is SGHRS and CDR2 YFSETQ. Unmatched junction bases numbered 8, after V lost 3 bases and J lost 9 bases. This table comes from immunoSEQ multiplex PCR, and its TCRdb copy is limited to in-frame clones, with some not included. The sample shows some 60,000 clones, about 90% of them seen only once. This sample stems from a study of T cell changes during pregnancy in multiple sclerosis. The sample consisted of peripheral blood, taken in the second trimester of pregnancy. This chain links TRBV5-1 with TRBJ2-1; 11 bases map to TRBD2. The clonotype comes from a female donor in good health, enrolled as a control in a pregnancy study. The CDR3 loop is CASSSIAGGQAEQFF. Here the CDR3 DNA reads TGCGCCAGCAGCTCGATAGCGGGAGGGCAGGCTGAGCAGTTCTTC.